The clone carrying this T cell receptor (beta chain) was observed many times. As yet, its antigen is unknown. RNA transcripts yielded amplified TCR beta CDR3 regions. HTBI primers were employed in a first-round RT-PCR of the TCR CDR3. One entry per CDR3 protein, called by TCRdb with MiXCR from the multiplex PCR reads. Among roughly 300,000 distinct CDR3 sequences listed, 25% to 30% were seen once. The data belong to a study of T cells in Graves' hyperthyroidism and ophthalmopathy. Those patients with uncontrolled infection, other autoimmune disease, pregnancy or lactation were excluded. Study-wide results and caveats: Among thyroid clonotypes expanded above 0.001, most also appeared in blood. Ophthalmopathy was model-predicted a median about 7.1 months pre-onset.

This TCR derives from a man aged 35 to 55 with Graves' hyperthyroidism that later progressed to Graves' ophthalmopathy. The sequenced sample was blood.

The CDR3 nucleotides are TGTGCCACCAGCCAACGGAGGGGAGAGACCCAGTACTTC. It translates to CATSQRRGETQYF. The chain carries TRBV15 and TRBJ2-5; D possibly corresponds to TRBD2 (6 bases). The germline gives CDR1 LNHNV, CDR2 YYDKDF (reference sequence). The CDR3 is made up of 13 amino acids. The V gene lost 5 bases and the J gene lost 4 bases, with 11 bases spanning the gap.